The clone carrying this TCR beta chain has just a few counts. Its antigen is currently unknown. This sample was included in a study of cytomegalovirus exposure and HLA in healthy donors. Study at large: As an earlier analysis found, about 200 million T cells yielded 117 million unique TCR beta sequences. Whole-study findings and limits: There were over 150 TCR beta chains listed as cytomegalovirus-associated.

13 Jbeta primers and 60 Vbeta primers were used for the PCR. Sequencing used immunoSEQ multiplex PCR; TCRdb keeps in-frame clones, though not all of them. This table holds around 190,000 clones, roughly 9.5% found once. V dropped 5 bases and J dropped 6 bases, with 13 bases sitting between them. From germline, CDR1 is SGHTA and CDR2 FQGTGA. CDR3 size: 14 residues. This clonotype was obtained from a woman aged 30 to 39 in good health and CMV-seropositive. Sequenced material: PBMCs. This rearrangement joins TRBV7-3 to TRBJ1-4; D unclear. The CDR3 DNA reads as TGTGCCAGCAGCCCTAGACTAGAGGATGAAAAACTGTTTTTT. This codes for CASSPRLEDEKLFF.